One T cell receptor beta chain is described in this entry. What it binds is unknown. This record belongs to a study of memory CD4+ T cells and cytomegalovirus serostatus. On the study more broadly: This sample comes from healthy Belgian adults, fewer than 10 CMV seropositive, 20 to 25 seronegative. Study results and caveats: The CMV-associated TCR signature appears largely within the CD4+ memory repertoire.

The sort gate was single viable CD3+CD4+CD8-CD45RO+ cells for memory CD4+ T cells. Study processing details: Out-of-frame sequences were removed, leaving 2,000,000 or so distinct TCRbeta sequences. The protocol was immunoSEQ multiplex PCR, while the TCRdb copy is restricted to in-frame clones and leaves out a portion. The V and J calls and the clone size are those of that table, but D and trimming were determined from the DNA. This sample has about 56,000 clones; 82% occur once, and the top ten carry around 0.4%. What was sequenced was memory CD4+ T cells from blood. This clonotype was sampled from an adult in good health and CMV-seronegative.

CDR3 sequence: CASSNPAPQETQYF. For the CDR3, the DNA is TGTGCCAGCAGCAACCCGGCGCCCCAAGAGACCCAGTACTTC. This chain connects TRBV28 to TRBJ2-5; no definite D call. With 6 bases removed from V and 1 base from J, the gap between germline ends came to 12 bases. CDR3 length: 14 residues. Germline V gene lookup returns CDR1 MDHEN and CDR2 SYDVKM.